The 12 T cell receptor beta chains listed next were all sequenced from one sample in a study of CD8+ T cells in alopecia areata. Following extraction, RNA underwent reverse transcription to cDNA, which served as the sequencing template. Using immunoSEQ multiplex PCR, the repertoire was profiled, and TCRdb retains in-frame clones only, with some absent. This sample yields about 150,000 clones, of which about 87% are seen a single time; more than 12% belongs to the top ten. The starting material was CD8+ T cells sorted from blood, obtained at week 0. These receptors all come from a human donor with alopecia areata.

The rearrangement links TRBV6-5 to TRBJ2-2; the D gene is possibly TRBD2 (5 bases). V was cut by 5 bases and J by 8 bases, with 15 bases left in between. Germline CDR1 reads MNHEY; CDR2 reads SVGAGI. There are 14 residues in the CDR3. The CDR3 bases are TGTGCCAGCAGTACGGACTCGGGCCTAGGGGAGCTGTTTTTT. Its protein is CASSTDSGLGELFF.

V is TRBV9 and J is TRBJ2-1, with TRBD1 identical over 7 bases. With V trimmed by 0 bases and J by 7 bases, 10 bases remained unmatched. Germline V gives CDR1 SGDLS, CDR2 YYNGEE. The CDR3 runs to 16 residues. CDR3 nucleotide sequence: TGTGCCAGCAGCGTAGAAAAGGGGGCTCCACATAATGAGCAGTTCTTC. Its protein product is CASSVEKGAPHNEQFF.

For the CDR3, the DNA is TGTGCCAGCAGCCCGGATTCACCCCTCCACTTT. Protein: CASSPDSPLHF. This chain joins TRBV7-9 and TRBJ1-6; D is unclear. This CDR3 contains 11 residues. Trimming took 5 bases from V and 8 from J, leaving 4 bases between them. The germline CDR1 and CDR2 sequences are SEHNR and FQNEAQ (reference sequence).

V is TRBV7-8 and J is TRBJ2-7; 11 bases are shared with TRBD1. V shed 1 base, J shed 3 bases, and the junction held 2 bases outside the gene matches. Germline-derived CDR1 and CDR2 are SGHVS and FQNEAQ. The CDR3 has 15 amino acids. This chain's CDR3 is CASSLGTGGFYEQYF. CDR3 bases: TGTGCCAGCAGCTTAGGGACAGGGGGCTTCTACGAGCAGTACTTC. The full variable domain, completed using reference TRBV7-8 and TRBJ2-7, is GAGVSQSPRYKVAKRGQDVALRCDPISGHVSLFWYQQALGQGPEFLTYFQNEAQLDKSGLPSDRFFAERPEGSVSTLKIQRTQQEDSAVYLCASSLGTGGFYEQYFGPGTRLTVT.

The chain recombines TRBV9 with TRBJ2-6, with D tentatively TRBD1 (6 bases). This CDR3 comprises 16 residues. Per the germline V gene, CDR1 is SGDLS and CDR2 is YYNGEE. The ends were cut back, 3 bases at V and 0 bases at J, with 10 bases in the middle. CDR3 DNA sequence: TGTGCCAGCAGCGCCACAGGGTTCTCTGGGGCCAACGTCCTGACTTTC. Translated, it gives CASSATGFSGANVLTF.

This clone was detected once. This sequence joins TRBV29-1 and TRBJ1-2; 8 bases map to TRBD1. This CDR3 contains 12 residues. The trim removed 1 base at V and 8 bases at J, leaving 3 bases unmatched. Germline CDR1 SQVTM, CDR2 ANQGSEA. Here the CDR3 DNA reads TGCAGCGTTGAAGGGCAGGGGGCCGGCTACACCTTC. Translation gives CSVEGQGAGYTF.

The chain uses TRBV5-4 and TRBJ2-3; a weak D match, TRBD2 (6 bases). Germline values: CDR1 SGHNT, CDR2 YYREEE (reference sequence). Trimming took off 5 bases at V and 0 bases at J, with 16 bases between the two ends. CDR3 length: 16 amino acids. CDR3: CASSFMSGPSTDTQYF. CDR3 DNA: TGTGCCAGCAGTTTCATGAGCGGGCCTAGCACAGATACGCAGTATTTT. Full variable domain (outside the CDR3, taken from reference TRBV5-4 and TRBJ2-3): ETGVTQSPTHLIKTRGQQVTLRCSSQSGHNTVSWYQQALGQGPQFIFQYYREEENGRGNFPPRFSGLQFPNYSSELNVNALELDDSALYLCASSFMSGPSTDTQYFGPGTRLTVL.

The rearrangement links TRBV10-3 to TRBJ2-3; D may be TRBD2 (5 bases). The V and J ends lost 10 bases and 0 bases respectively, with 14 bases between them. CDR3 length equals 14 residues. Germline values: CDR1 ENHRY, CDR2 SYGVKD. CDR3 DNA: TGTGCCACCCTGAGCGGTACTAGCACAGATACGCAGTATTTT. Translated, it gives CATLSGTSTDTQYF.

The chain recombines TRBV28 with TRBJ2-7; TRBD2 is a possible D gene (5 bases). CDR1 and CDR2 from the germline V gene are MDHEN and SYDVKM. The CDR3 is 14 amino acids. Trimming took off 7 bases at V and 4 bases at J, with 17 bases between the two ends. The CDR3: CASTPSQEVYEQYF. The DNA of the CDR3 is TGTGCCAGCACCCCGTCCCAGGAGGTTTACGAGCAGTACTTC. Together with reference TRBV28 and TRBJ2-7, the CDR3 gives the full variable domain: DVKVTQSSRYLVKRTGEKVFLECVQDMDHENMFWYRQDPGLGLRLIYFSYDVKMKEKGDIPEGYSVSREKKERFSLILESASTNQTSMYLCASTPSQEVYEQYFGPGTRLTVT.

The chain combines TRBV5-4 with TRBJ2-1; 7 nucleotides match TRBD1. Per the germline V gene, CDR1 is SGHNT and CDR2 is YYREEE (reference sequence). Unmatched junction bases numbered 2, after V lost 2 bases and J lost 3 bases. This CDR3 region has 14 residues. The CDR3 region has the DNA TGTGCCAGCAGCTTACAGGGGAACTACAATGAGCAGTTCTTC. Its translation is CASSLQGNYNEQFF. Combining the CDR3 with reference TRBV5-4 and TRBJ2-1 gives the whole variable domain ETGVTQSPTHLIKTRGQQVTLRCSSQSGHNTVSWYQQALGQGPQFIFQYYREEENGRGNFPPRFSGLQFPNYSSELNVNALELDDSALYLCASSLQGNYNEQFFGPGTRLTVL.

The V and J genes are TRBV29-1 and TRBJ2-7; 9 bases map to TRBD1. This CDR3 region has 13 residues. V lost 6 bases, J lost 1 base, and 4 bases stayed unmatched. CDR1 and CDR2 (germline): SQVTM, ANQGSEA. CDR3 nucleotides: TGCAGCGTGTGGACAGGGGCTTCCTACGAGCAGTACTTC. Protein product: CSVWTGASYEQYF.

The chain is built from TRBV4-1 and TRBJ2-7, with D perhaps matching TRBD1 (5 bases). The germline CDR1 and CDR2 sequences are MGHRA and YSYEKL. CDR3 length: 12 amino acids. Trimming took 0 bases from V and 8 from J, leaving 8 bases between them. CDR3 nucleotides: TGCGCCAGCAGCCAAGATAGGACAAAGCAGTACTTC. Protein: CASSQDRTKQYF.